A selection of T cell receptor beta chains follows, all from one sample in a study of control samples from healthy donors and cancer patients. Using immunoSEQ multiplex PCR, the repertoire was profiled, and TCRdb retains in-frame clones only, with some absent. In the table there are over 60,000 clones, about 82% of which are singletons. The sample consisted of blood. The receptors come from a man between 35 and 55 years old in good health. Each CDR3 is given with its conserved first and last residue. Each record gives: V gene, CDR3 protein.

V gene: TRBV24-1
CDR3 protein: CATSEVNEQFF

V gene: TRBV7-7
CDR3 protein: CASSLDRTDTQYF

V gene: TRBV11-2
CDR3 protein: CASSTSPAGGPFRDEQFF

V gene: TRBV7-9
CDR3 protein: CASSHLAGVLYEQFF

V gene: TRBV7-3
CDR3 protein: CASSPRGRFDEQFF

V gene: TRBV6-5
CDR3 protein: CASSYSMGQGADTQYF

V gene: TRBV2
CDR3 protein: CASRGARQETQYF

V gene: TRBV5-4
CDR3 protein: CASSWTGSSLGKLFF

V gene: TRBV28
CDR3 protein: CASSLGRISGNTIYF

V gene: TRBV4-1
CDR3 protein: CASSQGERSTYEQYF

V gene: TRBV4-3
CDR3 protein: CASSQEAGLGFMVEAFF

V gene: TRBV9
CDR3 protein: CASSVEGTSGGFYEQYF

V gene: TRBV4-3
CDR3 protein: CASSQEGHYYEQYF

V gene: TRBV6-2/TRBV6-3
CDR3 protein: CASSTTGTSALAFF

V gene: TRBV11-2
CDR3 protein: CASSWVDTEAFF

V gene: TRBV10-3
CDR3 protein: CAISESAQGYNEQFF

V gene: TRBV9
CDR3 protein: CASNPRGDRANEKLFF

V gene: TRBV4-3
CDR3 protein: CASSQDRRITDTQYF

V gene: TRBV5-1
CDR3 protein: CASSPGGVRSYEQYF

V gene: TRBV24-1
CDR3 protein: CATSDQTGVNRAFF

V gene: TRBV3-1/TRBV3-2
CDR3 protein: CASSQGSFGRATYEQYF

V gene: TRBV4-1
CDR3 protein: CASSPRDRNTGELFF

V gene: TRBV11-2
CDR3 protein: CASSLGRSSNQPQHF

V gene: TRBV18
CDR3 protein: CASSPEGLREQYF

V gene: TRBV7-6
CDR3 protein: CASSRLTGSNPYEQYF

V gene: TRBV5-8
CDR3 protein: CASSFGGEQYF

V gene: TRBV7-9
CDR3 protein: CASSDVRVITLHF

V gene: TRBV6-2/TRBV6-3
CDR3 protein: CASSSGQGWDGYTF

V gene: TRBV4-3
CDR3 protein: CASSQAGARVNTIYF

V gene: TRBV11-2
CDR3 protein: CASSLGGAKSEKLFF

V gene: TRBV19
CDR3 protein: CASSKAPMNTEAFF

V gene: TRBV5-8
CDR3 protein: CASSGLRGRGEQYF

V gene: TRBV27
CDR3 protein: CASSSQGVNEKLFF

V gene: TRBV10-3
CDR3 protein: CAISETGDSNQPQHF

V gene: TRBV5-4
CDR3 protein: CASSLGSGSNTGELFF

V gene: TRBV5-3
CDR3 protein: CARSLGQGGGPNYGYTF

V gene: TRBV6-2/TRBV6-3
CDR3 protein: CASSYGQAYPPQHF

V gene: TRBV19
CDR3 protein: CASSIDFRFGPQHF

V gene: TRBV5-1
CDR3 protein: CASSGQGATNEKLFF

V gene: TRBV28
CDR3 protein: CASSPPGGSGNTIYF

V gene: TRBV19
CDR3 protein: CASRDRALNTEAFF

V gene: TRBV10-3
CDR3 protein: CAISESVREGGLSNSPLHF

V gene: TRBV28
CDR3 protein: CASTVGRNNEQFF

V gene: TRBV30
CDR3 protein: CAWSPTGANTEAFF

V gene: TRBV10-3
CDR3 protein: CAISEGTVTYNEQFF

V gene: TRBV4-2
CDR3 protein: CASSPLAGASYEQYF

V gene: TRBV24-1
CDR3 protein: CATSDRGRTGDTEAFF

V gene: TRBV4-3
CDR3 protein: CASSQDLGVEETQYF

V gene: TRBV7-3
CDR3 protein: CASSLDRGPSSGANVLTF

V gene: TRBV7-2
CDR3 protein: CASSSPGLAWNEQFF

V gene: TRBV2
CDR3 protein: CASSEWALAEQFF